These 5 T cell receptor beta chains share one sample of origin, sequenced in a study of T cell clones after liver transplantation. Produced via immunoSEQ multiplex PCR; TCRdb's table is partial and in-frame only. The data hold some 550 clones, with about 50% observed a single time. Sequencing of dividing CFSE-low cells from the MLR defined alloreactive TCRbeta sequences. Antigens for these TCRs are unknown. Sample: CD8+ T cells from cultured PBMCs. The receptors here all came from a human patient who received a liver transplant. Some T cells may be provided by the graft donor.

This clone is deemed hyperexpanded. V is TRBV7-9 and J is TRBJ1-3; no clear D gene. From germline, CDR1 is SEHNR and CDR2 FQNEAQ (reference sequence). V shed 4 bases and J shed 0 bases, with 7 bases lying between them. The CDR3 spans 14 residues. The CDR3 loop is CASSSSDSGNTIYF. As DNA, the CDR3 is TGTGCCAGCAGCTCCTCGGACTCTGGAAACACCATATATTTT.

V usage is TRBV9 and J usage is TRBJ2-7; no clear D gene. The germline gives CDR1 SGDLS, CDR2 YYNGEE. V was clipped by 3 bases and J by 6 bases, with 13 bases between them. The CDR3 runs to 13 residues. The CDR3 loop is CASSGGATGEQYF. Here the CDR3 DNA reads TGTGCCAGCAGCGGTGGAGCAACCGGCGAGCAGTACTTC.

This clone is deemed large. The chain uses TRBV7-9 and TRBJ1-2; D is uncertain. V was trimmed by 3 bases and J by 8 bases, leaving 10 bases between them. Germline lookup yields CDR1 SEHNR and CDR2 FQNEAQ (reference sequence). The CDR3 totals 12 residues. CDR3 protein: CASSFVLGGYTF. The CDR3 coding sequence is TGTGCCAGCAGCTTTGTACTCGGCGGCTACACCTTC.

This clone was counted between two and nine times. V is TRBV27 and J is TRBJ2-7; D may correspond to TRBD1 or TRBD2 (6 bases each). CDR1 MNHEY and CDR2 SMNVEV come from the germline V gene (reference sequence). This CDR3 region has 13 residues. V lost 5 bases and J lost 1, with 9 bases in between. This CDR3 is CASSVGGSYEQYF. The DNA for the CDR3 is TGTGCCAGCAGTGTAGGGGGGTCCTACGAGCAGTACTTC.

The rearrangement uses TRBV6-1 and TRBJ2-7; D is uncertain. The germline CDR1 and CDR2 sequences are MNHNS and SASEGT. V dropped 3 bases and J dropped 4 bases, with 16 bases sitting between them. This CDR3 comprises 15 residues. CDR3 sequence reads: CASSDPRVSMYEQYF. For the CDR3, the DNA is TGTGCCAGCAGTGACCCTAGGGTCAGTATGTACGAGCAGTACTTC.